Each of the 31 T cell receptor beta chains below was sequenced from the same sample in a study of T cells in Graves' hyperthyroidism and ophthalmopathy. RNA transcripts yielded amplified TCR beta CDR3 regions. The primer set for the first-round RT-PCR of the TCR CDR3 was HTBI. TCRdb processed the multiplex PCR reads anew with MiXCR; each CDR3 protein has one entry. The sample holds about 540,000 distinct CDR3 sequences, just over 45% seen once. The sample consisted of peripheral blood or thyroid tissue (not recorded which). The receptor set was obtained from a woman aged 18-30 years with Graves' hyperthyroidism.

A note on this clonotype: A junction end diverges from the germline sequence, so it may reflect a read error. V and J are TRBV29-1 and TRBJ2-7, with D possibly being TRBD1 or TRBD2 (5 bases each). The V gene's germline CDR1 is SQVTM and CDR2 ANQGSEA. This CDR3 is 14 amino acids long. The CDR3 DNA reads TGCAGCGTTAGTAGGGACGGAAGCTCCTACGGGCAGTACTTC. As protein: CSVSRDGSSYGQYF.

Ten or more counts support this clonotype. This chain links TRBV19 with TRBJ2-6; D might be TRBD1 (6 bases). The CDR3 contains 17 residues. Germline V gives CDR1 LNHDA, CDR2 SQIVND (reference sequence). V was pared by 5 bases and J by 0 bases, with 14 bases between. The CDR3 DNA sequence: TGTGCCAGTAGTTGGGGGACATCGGACTCTGGGGCCAACGTCCTGACTTTC. Translation gives CASSWGTSDSGANVLTF.

The V gene is TRBV12-3 or TRBV12-4, the J gene TRBJ2-5; 7 bases match TRBD2. The J call may be mistaken, given a closer DNA end match to TRBJ2-1. The CDR3 runs 13 residues. Here the CDR3 reads CASSPGGLDEQFF. CDR3 coding DNA: TGTGCCAGCAGCCCCGGGGGGTTGGATGAGCAGTTCTTC.

The CDR3 region is CASSPYGGRNQPQHF. The CDR3, as DNA: TGTGCCAGCAGCCCTTACGGGGGCCGCAATCAGCCCCAGCATTTT. The chain uses TRBV7-8 and TRBJ1-5; D is possibly TRBD1 (6 bases). Germline V gene data show CDR1 as SGHVS and CDR2 as FQNEAQ. The V gene lost 5 bases and the J gene lost 2 bases, with 13 bases spanning the gap. The CDR3 contains 15 residues.

Worth noting for this clonotype: The missing conserved phenylalanine or tryptophan at the end of this CDR3 makes a read error likely. It is unclear where the CDR3 begins or ends on the DNA, so no DNA is shown, and the CDR3 is as TCRdb lists it. This chain joins TRBV10-3 and TRBJ1-4. Germline loops: CDR1 ENHRY, CDR2 SYGVKD. With termini counted, the CDR3 has 11 amino acids. CDR3: CAISLETSGFN.

This clonotype was detected many times. The V and J genes are TRBV28 and TRBJ1-5, with 8 nucleotides matching TRBD1. There are 14 residues in the CDR3. Germline V CDR1 and CDR2: MDHEN, SYDVKM. V dropped 6 bases and J dropped 6; count of bases not matched to a gene: 7. The chain's CDR3 is CASSKTGDSQPQHF. DNA of the CDR3: TGTGCCAGCAGCAAGACAGGGGACAGTCAGCCCCAGCATTTT.

This clonotype was seen many times. The genes are TRBV11-3 and TRBJ2-7; D unclear. Germline values: CDR1 SGHNT, CDR2 YENEEA. Trimming took 0 bases from V and 4 from J, leaving 13 bases between them. This CDR3 has 15 amino acids. For the CDR3, the DNA is TGTGCCAGCAGCTTAGAGGCAGTCACAGCATACGAGCAGTACTTC. Its protein product is CASSLEAVTAYEQYF.

The V call is TRBV15, the J call TRBJ2-5, with a tentative D call TRBD1 (6 bases). Germline V gene lookup returns CDR1 LNHNV and CDR2 YYDKDF (reference sequence). The germline V and J ends were trimmed by 3 bases and 0 bases, with 11 bases remaining between them. The length of the CDR3 is 15 residues. This chain's CDR3 is CATSRVGQYQETQYF. The CDR3 nucleotides read TGTGCCACCAGCAGGGTCGGACAGTACCAAGAGACCCAGTACTTC.

The sample holds many counts of this clonotype. The J gene is TRBJ1-1, the V gene TRBV12-3 or TRBV12-4; 9 positions match TRBD1. This CDR3 contains 15 residues. Germline trimming cut 8 bases from V and 5 bases from J; bases unmatched to any gene: 12. The CDR3 nucleotides read TGTGCCAGCGGGGACTTGGGGACAGGGCGGACTGAAGCTTTCTTT. Its translation: CASGDLGTGRTEAFF.

The J gene is TRBJ1-3, the V gene TRBV20-1; D remains ambiguous. CDR3 length equals 12 residues. CDR1 DFQATT and CDR2 SNEGSKA come from the germline V gene (reference sequence). V was cut by 3 bases and J by 1 base, with 4 bases left in between. This chain's CDR3 is CSARRSGNTIYF. The CDR3 DNA follows: TGCAGTGCTAGGCGGTCTGGAAACACCATATATTTT.

CDR3 sequence: CASSLAGAANNYGYTF. CDR3 DNA: TGTGCCAGCAGCTTAGCGGGGGCGGCAAATAACTATGGCTACACCTTC. The chain carries TRBV7-2 and TRBJ1-2; D is possibly TRBD1 (6 bases). CDR1 SGHTA and CDR2 FQGNSA come from the germline V gene. Deletions cut 0 bases from V and 1 base from J, with 12 bases between. The CDR3 is 16 residues long.

This clonotype was picked up many times. The chain combines TRBV29-1 with TRBJ2-7; D not resolved. This CDR3 is 9 amino acids long. Trimming took off 4 bases at V and 6 bases at J, with 4 bases between the two ends. Germline V lookup: CDR1 SQVTM, CDR2 ANQGSEA. CDR3 sequence (DNA): TGCAGCGTTGTTGGCGAGCAGTACTTC. Translating it yields CSVVGEQYF.

The sample holds many counts of this clonotype. The gene calls are TRBV20-1 and TRBJ2-5; TRBD2 aligns across 10 bases. The length of the CDR3 is 13 residues. Germline V gene data show CDR1 as DFQATT and CDR2 as SNEGSKA (reference sequence). V lost 5 bases, J lost 1 base, and 1 base stayed unmatched. In DNA, the CDR3 is TGCAGTGCTCGGACTAGCGGCCAAGAGACCCAGTACTTC. Translated, it gives CSARTSGQETQYF.

Comments on this clonotype: A single base separates this from a much larger clone, so it may be a read error. This chain connects TRBV2 to TRBJ2-7; no firm D call. The germline V gene encodes CDR1 SNHLY and CDR2 FYNNEI. The CDR3 covers 12 residues. V lost 7 bases and J lost 5, with 12 bases in between. DNA of the CDR3: TGTGCCAGCACGGACGTGACCCACGAGCAGTACTTC. It encodes CASTDVTHEQYF.

V and J are TRBV20-1 and TRBJ1-4; D gene ambiguous. Germline V gene lookup returns CDR1 DFQATT and CDR2 SNEGSKA (reference sequence). Trimming left V 4 bases short and J 4 bases short, with 13 bases between. CDR3 length: 14 residues. The DNA of the CDR3 is TGCAGTGCTACCCGGACTAGCGATAATGAAAAACTGTTTTTT. Translating it yields CSATRTSDNEKLFF.

As DNA, the CDR3 is TGCGCCAGCAGCCAAGAGGGCGGACCCACCTACGAGCAGTACTTC. Translated, it gives CASSQEGGPTYEQYF. The chain has TRBV4-3 and TRBJ2-7; D unclear. The CDR3 runs 15 residues. Germline V lookup: CDR1 LGHNA, CDR2 YSLEER. V shed 0 bases and J shed 2 bases, with 11 bases lying between them.

This clonotype was detected many times. CDR3 sequence reads: CSARDRGTEAFF. CDR3 nucleotides: TGCAGTGCTAGAGATCGGGGAACTGAAGCTTTCTTT. The V gene is TRBV20-1, the J gene TRBJ1-1; D not certain. V was cut by 0 bases and J by 5 bases, with 7 bases left in between. This CDR3 is 12 amino acids long. Germline V gene lookup returns CDR1 DFQATT and CDR2 SNEGSKA (reference sequence).

With regard to this clonotype: The junction departs from germline at one end; a sequencing error may be responsible. The V gene is TRBV2, the J gene TRBJ1-6, with D perhaps matching TRBD1 (6 bases). The length of the CDR3 is 15 residues. CDR1 and CDR2 from the germline V gene are SNHLY and FYNNEI. This CDR3 reads CASSARGAGESPPHF. CDR3 nucleotide sequence: TGTGCCAGCAGTGCGCGGGGGGCAGGGGAATCACCCCCCCACTTT. The entire variable domain, with the rest obtained from reference TRBV2 and TRBJ1-6, is as follows: EPEVTQTPSHQVTQMGQEVILRCVPISNHLYFYWYRQILGQKVEFLVSFYNNEISEKSEIFDDQFSVERPDGSNFTLKIRSTKLEDSAMYFCASSARGAGESPPHFGNGTRLTVT.

This chain connects TRBV25-1 to TRBJ1-2; tentative D call: TRBD1 (6 bases). The ends were cut back, 3 bases at V and 0 bases at J, with 11 bases in the middle. Germline V lookup: CDR1 MGHDK, CDR2 SYGVNS. This CDR3 comprises 15 residues. Here the CDR3 DNA reads TGTGCCAGCAGTGATCCCGGGACAACTAACTATGGCTACACCTTC. This translates into CASSDPGTTNYGYTF.

The CDR3 nucleotides are TGTGCCACCAGTGACTATGCCTTGACGACTAGCGACTACGAGCAGTACTTC. It encodes CATSDYALTTSDYEQYF. The genes are TRBV24-1 and TRBJ2-7; TRBD2 matches 8 bases. After removal of 4 bases from V and 3 bases from J, the junction contained 13 bases not matched to a gene. This CDR3 comprises 17 residues. The germline V gene has CDR1 KGHDR and CDR2 SFDVKD.

This chain uses TRBV7-9 with TRBJ2-7; D unclear. With 0 bases removed from V and 2 bases from J, the gap between germline ends came to 14 bases. The CDR3 length is 16 residues. CDR1 and CDR2 (germline): SEHNR, FQNEAQ (reference sequence). The CDR3 sequence is CASSLARASPTYEQYF. The CDR3 DNA reads as TGTGCCAGCAGCTTAGCCCGCGCCAGTCCGACCTACGAGCAGTACTTC.

This chain connects TRBV25-1 to TRBJ1-2, with 9 bases identical to TRBD1. Germline V gene data show CDR1 as MGHDK and CDR2 as SYGVNS. Unmatched junction bases numbered 10, after V lost 1 base and J lost 1 base. CDR3 length equals 18 residues. The CDR3 DNA reads as TGTGCCAGCAGTGAATCTTTTCAGGACAGGGGCGGTAACTATGGCTACACCTTC. Residues: CASSESFQDRGGNYGYTF.

This clonotype was seen repeatedly, ten times or more. This chain's CDR3 is CATSSQYGQRVSGANVLTF. The CDR3 coding sequence is TGTGCCACCAGCAGTCAATACGGACAGAGGGTCTCTGGGGCCAACGTCCTGACTTTC. V and J are TRBV15 and TRBJ2-6, with D possibly matching TRBD1 (6 bases). The V and J ends lost 3 bases and 0 bases respectively, with 18 bases between them. Germline V CDR1 and CDR2: LNHNV, YYDKDF (reference sequence). The CDR3 contains 19 residues.

This clonotype was seen many times. The V and J genes are TRBV19 and TRBJ2-1; no reliable D call. CDR1 and CDR2 from the germline V gene are LNHDA and SQIVND (reference sequence). Trimming took off 4 bases at V and 0 bases at J, with 13 bases between the two ends. There are 16 residues in the CDR3. The CDR3 loop is CASSSLGLSSYNEQFF. For the CDR3, the DNA is TGTGCCAGTAGTAGCCTAGGGCTTAGCTCCTACAATGAGCAGTTCTTC.

Comment on this clonotype: An end of the junction does not agree with germline; a read error may underlie this. The chain links TRBV24-1 to TRBJ2-2; 12 nucleotides agree with TRBD2. Per germline, CDR1 KGHDR and CDR2 SFDVKD. CDR3 length: 15 residues. CDR3 DNA sequence: TGTGCCACCAGTGACCAAAGGACTAGCGGGAATGAGCAGTTTTTT. Protein: CATSDQRTSGNEQFF.

This clonotype was detected ten times or more. This chain connects TRBV6-1 to TRBJ1-5; 8 positions agree with TRBD1. The CDR3 runs to 15 residues. J gave up 9 bases and V 7 bases, and 14 bases lay outside the gene matches. Per the germline V gene, CDR1 is MNHNS and CDR2 is SASEGT. The CDR3 loop reads CASNFGGQGTWPQHF. The CDR3 DNA is TGTGCCAGCAACTTCGGCGGACAGGGCACCTGGCCCCAGCATTTT.

This clonotype was seen repeatedly, ten times or more. CDR3: CASSLASLTGELFF. CDR3 nucleotides: TGTGCCAGCAGCTTAGCGTCCCTCACCGGGGAGCTGTTTTTT. The V call is TRBV7-8, the J call TRBJ2-2; D ambiguous. This CDR3 is 14 amino acids long. Per the germline V gene, CDR1 is SGHVS and CDR2 is FQNEAQ. V was trimmed by 0 bases and J by 4 bases, leaving 6 bases between them.

This rearrangement joins TRBV20-1 to TRBJ2-7, with no clear D. The CDR3 has 14 residues. Trimming took off 0 bases at V and 3 bases at J, with 12 bases between the two ends. Germline V gene data show CDR1 as DFQATT and CDR2 as SNEGSKA (reference sequence). CDR3 DNA sequence: TGCAGTGCTAGAGAGGGCGTTGGCCTCTACGAGCAGTACTTC. This encodes CSAREGVGLYEQYF.

This chain connects TRBV6-5 to TRBJ1-4, with D maybe TRBD1 (6 bases). Germline V CDR1 and CDR2: MNHEY, SVGAGI. This CDR3 is 19 amino acids long. Between the trimmed V and J ends, which lost 2 bases and 6 bases, there was a span of 25 bases. In nucleotides, the CDR3 is TGTGCCAGCAGTTACCTTGGACAGATAGCCCCAAAGCGTGATGAAAAACTGTTTTTT. Translated: CASSYLGQIAPKRDEKLFF.

On this clonotype: At one of its ends the junction is not consistent with the germline gene, which may arise from a read error. The chain joins TRBV7-3 to TRBJ1-2; unclear D gene. Germline V gene sequence: CDR1 SGHTA, CDR2 FQGTGA. The CDR3 consists of 14 residues. The CDR3 protein is CASSTDQSRGGNTF. The CDR3 DNA sequence: TGTGCCAGCAGCACGGACCAGAGTCGTGGTGGCAACACCTTC.

The gene calls are TRBV27 and TRBJ1-1; D gene uncertain. The CDR3 totals 14 residues. Trimming pared 3 bases from V and 0 bases from J, leaving 8 bases between. Germline V lookup: CDR1 MNHEY, CDR2 SMNVEV (reference sequence). The CDR3, as DNA: TGTGCCAGCAGTTTGTCTCGGCTGAACACTGAAGCTTTCTTT. Translating gives CASSLSRLNTEAFF.